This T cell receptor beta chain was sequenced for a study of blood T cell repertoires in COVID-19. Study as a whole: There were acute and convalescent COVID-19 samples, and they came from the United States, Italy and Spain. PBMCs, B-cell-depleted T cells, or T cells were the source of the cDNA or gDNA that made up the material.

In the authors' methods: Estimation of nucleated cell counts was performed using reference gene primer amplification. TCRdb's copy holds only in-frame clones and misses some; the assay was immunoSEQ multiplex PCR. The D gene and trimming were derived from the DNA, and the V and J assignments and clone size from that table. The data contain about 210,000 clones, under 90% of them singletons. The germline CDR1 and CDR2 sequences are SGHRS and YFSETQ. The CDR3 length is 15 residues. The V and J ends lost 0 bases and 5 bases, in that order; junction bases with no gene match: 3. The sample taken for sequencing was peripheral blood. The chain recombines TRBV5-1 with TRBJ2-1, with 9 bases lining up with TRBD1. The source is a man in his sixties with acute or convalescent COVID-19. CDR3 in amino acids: CASSLAGQGNNEQFF. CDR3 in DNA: TGCGCCAGCAGCTTGGCCGGACAGGGGAACAATGAGCAGTTCTTC.